This T cell receptor (beta chain) came from a study of T-cell reconstitution after alpha-beta-depleted transplantation in children. Study results and limitations: Reported findings indicate that, about two months after transplant, alpha-beta T cells came from several hundred expanded clones, which were derived from non-depleted graft cells. A year had passed since transplant, and T-cell counts and diversity by then came mostly from newly produced T cells.

This clonotype came up many times. What it recognizes is unknown. Unique molecular identifiers featured in how the TCRbeta library was prepared. TCRdb reprocessed the PCR reads via MiXCR and lists one record per CDR3 protein. Here the sample spans about 32,000 distinct CDR3 sequences, around 7% being singletons. This receptor was identified in a child less than two years old who had a stem cell transplant for acute myeloid leukemia, so the T cells may come from the graft donor. This specimen consisted of peripheral blood, obtained 60 days after TCRalphabeta/CD19-depleted stem cell transplant.

The DNA of the CDR3 is TGCAGTGCTAGCCCCCGGCCGATGAACACTGAAGCTTTCTTT. It translates to CSASPRPMNTEAFF. The chain combines TRBV20-1 with TRBJ1-1; D unresolved. Germline V gives CDR1 DFQATT, CDR2 SNEGSKA (reference sequence). The V gene lost 3 bases and the J gene lost 0 bases, with 11 bases spanning the gap. This CDR3 spans 14 amino acids.